This T cell receptor beta chain was observed in a study of T cells after yellow fever vaccination. The CDR3 extends over 14 amino acids. Germline V gene data show CDR1 as SGHTA and CDR2 as FQGNSA. V shed 7 bases, J shed 4 bases, and the junction held 10 bases outside the gene matches. TCRdb processed the 5' RACE reads anew with MiXCR; each CDR3 protein has one entry. The sample carries roughly 500,000 distinct CDR3 sequences, 15% to 20% recorded once. The clonotype was recovered from a man aged 25-45 years who received the YFV17D yellow fever vaccine. The chain is built from TRBV7-2 and TRBJ2-7; 7 positions match TRBD2. This specimen consisted of PBMCs, obtained 15 days after the yellow fever booster vaccination. The chain's CDR3 is CASTFTRGSYEQYF. The DNA for the CDR3 is TGTGCCAGCACCTTCACTCGCGGGAGTTACGAGCAGTACTTC. Variable domain in full (rest from reference TRBV7-2 and TRBJ2-7): GAGVSQSPSNKVTEKGKDVELRCDPISGHTALYWYRQSLGQGLEFLIYFQGNSAPDKSGLPSDRFSAERTGGSVSTLTIQRTQQEDSAVYLCASTFTRGSYEQYFGPGTRLTVT.